The next 32 T cell receptor beta chains were all read from a single sample in a study of T cell repertoires in cytomegalovirus infection. TCRdb redid the calling of the reads with MiXCR, one entry per CDR3 protein. The table includes about 180,000 distinct CDR3 sequences, 17% detected once. What was sequenced was CD8+ T cells from PBMCs. These receptors all stem from a human donor in good health (CMV status not recorded). Some clones in this sample may be carry-over from other donors' samples.

This clonotype appeared a few times. The V gene is TRBV7-9, the J gene TRBJ1-1; D might be TRBD1 (6 bases). Trimming shortened V by 1 base and J by 8 bases, and 11 bases separated the two germline ends. Germline assignment: CDR1 SEHNR and CDR2 FQNEAQ (reference sequence). The CDR3 covers 13 residues. The CDR3 loop is CASSLGIGTEAFF. The CDR3 DNA reads TGTGCCAGCAGCTTAGGAATCGGGACAGAAGCTTTCTTT.

This clonotype occurred a few times. The V gene is TRBV24-1, the J gene TRBJ2-1, with D possibly matching TRBD2 (6 bases). Deletions cut 2 bases from V and 8 bases from J, with 15 bases between. The CDR3 length is 15 residues. CDR1 KGHDR and CDR2 SFDVKD come from the germline V gene. DNA of the CDR3: TGTGCCACCAGTGATTGGGGAATCGGGAGTGATGAGCAGTTCTTC. Translating it yields CATSDWGIGSDEQFF.

This clonotype was recorded a few times. V gene TRBV7-8 combines with J gene TRBJ2-7, with 10 bases identical to TRBD1. J gave up 4 bases and V 1 base, and 7 bases lay outside the gene matches. Germline V gene data show CDR1 as SGHVS and CDR2 as FQNEAQ. The CDR3 loop spans 16 amino acids. CDR3 bases: TGTGCCAGCAGCTTAGGACAGGGGGCATCGAGATACGAGCAGTACTTC. Its protein is CASSLGQGASRYEQYF.

In this sample, this clonotype turned up many times. The CDR3 region is CASSRSQGSSYEQYF. The DNA for the CDR3 is TGTGCCAGCAGCCGTAGCCAGGGAAGCTCCTACGAGCAGTACTTC. J is TRBJ2-7 and V is TRBV7-8; D perhaps matches TRBD1 (5 bases). This CDR3 has 15 residues. Germline-derived CDR1 and CDR2 are SGHVS and FQNEAQ. With 5 bases removed from V and 0 bases from J, the gap between germline ends came to 14 bases.

This clonotype appeared a few times. The V gene is TRBV7-9, the J gene TRBJ2-7; D is uncertain. CDR3 size: 14 residues. Germline V gives CDR1 SEHNR, CDR2 FQNEAQ (reference sequence). The V end lost 4 bases, the J end lost 5 bases, and 15 bases lay between the germline ends. As DNA, the CDR3 is TGTGCCAGCAGCTATCCCTCTGACCCCCACGAGCAGTACTTC. As protein: CASSYPSDPHEQYF.

This clonotype appeared a few times. The rearrangement uses TRBV12-3 or TRBV12-4 and TRBJ1-1; possibly TRBD1 for D (5 bases). The ends were cut back, 5 bases at V and 10 bases at J, with 20 bases in the middle. This CDR3 is 14 amino acids long. CDR3 sequence reads: CASSPGTALRGAFF. In DNA, the CDR3 is TGTGCCAGCAGTCCCGGGACGGCACTCCGCGGAGCTTTCTTT.

The chain uses TRBV7-2 and TRBJ2-1; D unresolved. The V gene lost 2 bases and the J gene lost 4 bases, with 12 bases spanning the gap. Germline V gene sequence: CDR1 SGHTA, CDR2 FQGNSA. CDR3 size: 15 residues. The CDR3 DNA follows: TGTGCCAGCAGCTTAAAGGACCTAACTTACAATGAGCAGTTCTTC. Its translation is CASSLKDLTYNEQFF.

This clonotype occurred a few times. This chain uses TRBV12-5 with TRBJ1-5; the D gene is possibly TRBD1 (5 bases). Germline values: CDR1 LGHNT, CDR2 FRNRAP. CDR3 length equals 13 residues. V shed 2 bases and J shed 7 bases, with 9 bases lying between them. The CDR3 loop is CASGLPGLQPQHF. DNA for the CDR3: TGTGCTAGTGGTTTGCCAGGGTTGCAGCCCCAGCATTTT.

This clonotype has more than one count but fewer than ten. The CDR3 sequence: CASSRIGVETQYF. The CDR3 region has the DNA TGTGCCAGCAGCCGAATAGGTGTAGAGACCCAGTACTTC. The chain employs TRBV7-8 and TRBJ2-5; D call uncertain. The CDR3 is 13 residues long. Trimming left V 5 bases short and J 4 bases short, with 11 bases between. The germline V gene has CDR1 SGHVS and CDR2 FQNEAQ.

The chain uses TRBV7-9 and TRBJ2-2; D gene uncertain. The ends were cut back, 10 bases at V and 2 bases at J, with 8 bases in the middle. Germline V gene lookup returns CDR1 SEHNR and CDR2 FQNEAQ (reference sequence). There are 12 residues in the CDR3. The CDR3 coding sequence is TGTGCCACCCAACCCAACACCGGGGAGCTGTTTTTT. Encoded protein: CATQPNTGELFF. The full variable domain, with the rest looked up from reference TRBV7-9 and TRBJ2-2, is DTGVSQNPRHKITKRGQNVTFRCDPISEHNRLYWYRQTLGQGPEFLTYFQNEAQLEKSRLLSDRFSAERPKGSFSTLEIQRTEQGDSAMYLCATQPNTGELFFGEGSRLTVL.

In its sample, this clonotype was seen a few times. The genes are TRBV9 and TRBJ2-2, with D perhaps matching TRBD1 (5 bases). This CDR3 has 14 amino acids. The V gene's germline CDR1 is SGDLS and CDR2 YYNGEE. Trimming removed 6 bases from V and 1 base from J, with 10 bases in between. CDR3 in amino acids: CASTYRLNTGELFF. CDR3 coding DNA: TGTGCCAGCACTTACAGGTTGAACACCGGGGAGCTGTTTTTT. The complete variable domain, with remaining parts taken from reference TRBV9 and TRBJ2-2, reads DSGVTQTPKHLITATGQRVTLRCSPRSGDLSVYWYQQSLDQGLQFLIQYYNGEERAKGNILERFSAQQFPDLHSELNLSSLELGDSALYFCASTYRLNTGELFFGEGSRLTVL.

This clonotype was picked up a small number of times. In nucleotides, the CDR3 is TGTGCCAGCAGCCAACCCTTCAGCGGGGGGAGAGGGAATGAGCAGTTCTTC. Translating gives CASSQPFSGGRGNEQFF. The rearrangement joins TRBV14 to TRBJ2-1; TRBD2 agrees at 9 bases. The CDR3 has 17 residues. J lost 7 bases, V lost 2 bases, and 12 bases had no gene match. CDR1 is SGHDN and CDR2 is FVKESK in the germline V gene.

This chain joins TRBV6-5 and TRBJ2-1, with D perhaps matching TRBD2 (6 bases). V shed 5 bases and J shed 4 bases, with 12 bases lying between them. Per the germline V gene, CDR1 is MNHEY and CDR2 is SVGAGI. The CDR3 is made up of 14 amino acids. This CDR3 reads CASSLSGLYNEQFF. The CDR3, as DNA: TGTGCCAGCAGTCTTTCGGGACTGTACAATGAGCAGTTCTTC.

Many counts were recorded for this clonotype. The chain links TRBV7-2 to TRBJ2-7, with 7 bases matching TRBD1. CDR3 length: 16 residues. Germline-derived CDR1 and CDR2 are SGHTA and FQGNSA. V shed 5 bases and J 0 bases; nucleotides not matched to a gene: 10. DNA for the CDR3: TGTGCCAGCAGCGACCTACTGACAGGGCCCTCCTACGAGCAGTACTTC. Translating gives CASSDLLTGPSYEQYF. Variable domain in full (rest from reference TRBV7-2 and TRBJ2-7): GAGVSQSPSNKVTEKGKDVELRCDPISGHTALYWYRQSLGQGLEFLIYFQGNSAPDKSGLPSDRFSAERTGGSVSTLTIQRTQQEDSAVYLCASSDLLTGPSYEQYFGPGTRLTVT.

This clonotype was found a few times. The chain has TRBV20-1 and TRBJ2-5; 7 nucleotides match TRBD2. V was pared by 1 base and J by 7 bases, with 12 bases of the junction left unmatched. Germline CDR1 DFQATT, CDR2 SNEGSKA (reference sequence). The CDR3 runs 15 residues. The CDR3 bases are TGCAGTGCTAGAGTGGGGCCAGGCGGGGGTTGGACCCAGTACTTC. It is translated as CSARVGPGGGWTQYF.

This clonotype was counted only a few times. The rearrangement joins TRBV6-2 or TRBV6-3 to TRBJ2-7; D is possibly TRBD1 (6 bases). Trimming took 6 bases from V and 5 from J, leaving 20 bases between them. Germline-derived CDR1 and CDR2 are MNHEY and SVGEGT. This CDR3 has 15 amino acids. The chain's CDR3 is CASRRYDRLSDEQYF. The CDR3 DNA follows: TGTGCCAGCAGAAGATACGACAGGCTTAGCGACGAGCAGTACTTC.

This clonotype was detected a few times. This chain joins TRBV4-2 and TRBJ2-1, with 15 positions matching TRBD2. From germline, CDR1 is LGHNA and CDR2 YNFKEQ. The CDR3 spans 16 residues. Trimming at V came to 3 bases and at J to 3 bases, leaving 0 bases not matched to a gene. The chain's CDR3 is CASSQGLAGGYNEQFF. Written as DNA, the CDR3 is TGTGCCAGCAGCCAGGGACTAGCGGGGGGCTACAATGAGCAGTTCTTC.

The genes are TRBV7-2 and TRBJ1-6; D is unclear. The CDR3 is 14 amino acids. V was shortened by 3 bases and J by 8 bases, with 11 bases between the two germline ends. The germline V gene has CDR1 SGHTA and CDR2 FQGNSA. Here the CDR3 reads CASSFLSRDSPLHF. For the CDR3, the DNA is TGTGCCAGCAGCTTTCTCTCTCGGGATTCACCCCTCCACTTT.

The rearrangement joins TRBV27 to TRBJ2-1; 12 bases map to TRBD2. CDR1 is MNHEY, CDR2 SMNVEV, per germline (reference sequence). CDR3 length: 14 residues. Trimming removed 6 bases from V and 8 bases from J; junction bases left unmatched: 5. The CDR3 loop is CASRLAGGAHEQFF. DNA of the CDR3: TGTGCCAGCAGACTAGCGGGGGGAGCTCATGAGCAGTTCTTC.

This clonotype was seen many times. This sequence joins TRBV20-1 and TRBJ1-5; D uncertain. Trimming removed 1 base from V and 0 bases from J, with 10 bases in between. Looked up from germline, CDR1 is DFQATT and CDR2 is SNEGSKA (reference sequence). The CDR3 has 15 residues. The CDR3: CSARVADISNQPQHF. For the CDR3, the DNA is TGCAGTGCTAGAGTGGCGGATATTAGCAATCAGCCCCAGCATTTT.

This clonotype was counted a few times. The rearrangement joins TRBV10-3 to TRBJ2-7; D gene unclear. V was pared by 3 bases and J by 5 bases, with 11 bases between. This CDR3 has 13 amino acids. CDR1 ENHRY and CDR2 SYGVKD come from the germline V gene. The CDR3 DNA follows: TGTGCCATCAGTGAACAGATTGGGGACGAGCAGTACTTC. This encodes CAISEQIGDEQYF.

V and J are TRBV28 and TRBJ2-7; D not resolved. CDR3 size: 14 residues. Trimming pared 5 bases from V and 2 bases from J, leaving 13 bases between. CDR1 MDHEN and CDR2 SYDVKM come from the germline V gene. The DNA of the CDR3 is TGTGCCAGCAGTCGCCAGGCCAGTACCTACGAGCAGTACTTC. It codes for CASSRQASTYEQYF.

This clonotype was observed a handful of times. This rearrangement joins TRBV6-2 or TRBV6-3 to TRBJ1-1, with no clear D. Trimming shortened V by 2 bases and J by 7 bases, and 17 bases separated the two germline ends. This CDR3 is built from 15 residues. Germline-derived CDR1 and CDR2 are MNHEY and SVGEGT. CDR3 protein: CASSYLGQATLEAFF. The DNA of the CDR3 is TGTGCCAGCAGTTACCTGGGCCAGGCCACACTTGAAGCTTTCTTT.

The table lists this clonotype with a count of one. The J gene is TRBJ2-2, the V gene TRBV6-2 or TRBV6-3, with 15 positions matching TRBD2. The CDR3 covers 19 residues. V dropped 6 bases and J dropped 4; count of bases not matched to a gene: 12. Looked up from germline, CDR1 is MNHEY and CDR2 is SVGEGT. The CDR3 DNA sequence: TGTGCCAGCAGCCTTCTTCCGGGACTAGCGGGGGGAGTCACCGGGGAGCTGTTTTTT. Protein sequence: CASSLLPGLAGGVTGELFF.

This clonotype was picked up a small number of times. The gene calls are TRBV6-2 or TRBV6-3 and TRBJ1-1, with unresolved D. Trimming took off 5 bases at V and 7 bases at J, with 11 bases between the two ends. The CDR3 is 12 amino acids. Germline V gene data show CDR1 as MNHEY and CDR2 as SVGEGT. CDR3 nucleotide sequence: TGTGCCAGCAGTCCCGGGAGCTATGAAGCTTTCTTT. It encodes CASSPGSYEAFF.

This clonotype was seen a few times. The J gene is TRBJ2-6, the V gene TRBV12-3 or TRBV12-4; D is possibly TRBD1 (5 bases). The CDR3 consists of 15 residues. Trimming removed 3 bases at V and 2 bases at J, with 8 bases between. Written as DNA, the CDR3 is TGTGCCAGCAGTTTTTCAGGGACTGGGGCCAACGTCCTGACTTTC. Translation: CASSFSGTGANVLTF.

This clonotype was found a few times. This chain connects TRBV6-2 or TRBV6-3 to TRBJ2-1; D might be TRBD1 (5 bases). From germline, CDR1 is MNHEY and CDR2 SVGEGT. The CDR3 loop spans 15 amino acids. The V gene lost 2 bases and the J gene lost 6 bases, with 14 bases spanning the gap. The CDR3 protein is CASSYKGRMVNEQFF. CDR3 bases: TGTGCCAGCAGTTACAAGGGGCGGATGGTCAATGAGCAGTTCTTC.

This clonotype was seen at least ten times. The chain carries TRBV7-2 and TRBJ2-2, with 10 positions matching TRBD2. J lost 7 bases, V lost 5 bases, and 10 bases had no gene match. Looked up from germline, CDR1 is SGHTA and CDR2 is FQGNSA. The CDR3 sequence is 16 residues long. CDR3 in amino acids: CASSQQAGGPRGELFF. The CDR3 DNA reads as TGTGCCAGCAGCCAGCAAGCGGGGGGGCCTCGCGGGGAGCTGTTTTTT.

This clonotype is a singleton in its sample. The chain is built from TRBV20-1 and TRBJ2-2; the D gene is possibly TRBD2 (6 bases). CDR3 size: 15 residues. CDR1 and CDR2 (germline): DFQATT, SNEGSKA (reference sequence). The V and J ends lost 1 base and 7 bases respectively, with 16 bases between them. The CDR3 reads CSARVPGENYGELFF. CDR3 DNA: TGCAGTGCTAGAGTGCCGGGGGAGAACTACGGGGAGCTGTTTTTT.

This rearrangement joins TRBV7-2 to TRBJ2-7; 8 bases are a match to TRBD2. V shed 3 bases and J 3 bases; nucleotides not matched to a gene: 7. CDR3 size: 15 residues. In germline, CDR1 is SGHTA, CDR2 FQGNSA. CDR3 coding DNA: TGTGCCAGCAGCTTTAGCGGGGTGCGTTTCTACGAGCAGTACTTC. Protein sequence: CASSFSGVRFYEQYF.

The gene calls are TRBV6-8 and TRBJ2-7; D is perhaps TRBD1 (6 bases). CDR1 is MNHGY and CDR2 is SAAAGT in the germline V gene. Trimming removed 2 bases at V and 0 bases at J, with 11 bases between. The CDR3 contains 15 residues. The CDR3 here is CASSYKTGRSYEQYF. CDR3 in DNA: TGTGCCAGCAGTTACAAGACAGGCCGCTCCTACGAGCAGTACTTC.

V usage is TRBV7-2 and J usage is TRBJ2-5; D is tentatively TRBD1 or TRBD2 (5 bases each). The length of the CDR3 is 15 residues. V lost 5 bases and J 2 bases, leaving 15 bases between the germline ends. Germline V lookup: CDR1 SGHTA, CDR2 FQGNSA. This chain's CDR3 is CASSEPWGKQETQYF. CDR3 coding DNA: TGTGCCAGCAGCGAGCCCTGGGGGAAACAAGAGACCCAGTACTTC.